This T cell receptor (beta chain) originates from a study of vaccination and CD4 T cells after COVID-19. Overall study: Overlapping SARS-CoV-2, HCoV-NL63, HCoV-OC43 and HCoV-229E spike peptides stimulated the cells. Broader study findings: SARS-CoV-2-reactive clonotypes showed a nonsignificant median rise from roughly 21 to 40. In convalescent patients, a median roughly 86% of reactive clones appeared only post-vaccination.

Treatment denoted: approximately nine-day PBMC culture with coronavirus spike peptide pools or control peptides (ViraFEST assay). Alongside 7.5 to 10 IU/ml IL-2 and around 10 ug/ml peptide pools, PBMCs were cultured at a few million per well. Cultured CD4+ T cell DNA underwent sequencing with the Oncomine TCR Beta short-read assay. Each CDR3 protein is one row after TCRdb ran MiXCR on the PCR reads. The sample contains roughly 15,000 distinct CDR3 sequences, about three fifths of which appear only once. The CDR3 runs to 12 residues. From germline, CDR1 is MNHNS and CDR2 SASEGT. Trimming took 8 bases from V and 13 from J, leaving 15 bases between them. On this clonotype itself: Its antigen is undetermined.

V is TRBV6-1 and J is TRBJ1-6; the D is unclear. The sequencing input was CD4+ T cells from blood, cultured in vitro. The clonotype originates from a human donor who had recovered from COVID-19. CDR3 residues: CASQTGFKPLHF. The CDR3 DNA is TGTGCCAGCCAGACGGGTTTTAAGCCCCTCCACTTT.